The 14 T cell receptor beta chains presented below share a single source sample, sequenced in a study of spatial heterogeneity in lung cancer. As for time point: blood at routine non-recurrence follow-up after resection. MiXCR, run by TCRdb on the 5' RACE reads, gives a single entry per CDR3 protein. The table lists about 10,000 distinct CDR3 sequences, over 20% of them singletons, with 35% to 50% in the top ten. This sample comprised PBMCs, obtained at follow-up. These receptors were taken from a male donor with early-stage non-small cell lung cancer.

By proportion, this clonotype is medium-sized. The V gene is TRBV10-3, the J gene TRBJ2-2, with D possibly TRBD1 on 6 matching bases. Germline assignment: CDR1 ENHRY and CDR2 SYGVKD. Trimming cost V 4 bases and J 1 base, with 10 bases left between them. This CDR3 spans 15 amino acids. CDR3 sequence reads: CAISAGHQNTGELFF. The CDR3 nucleotides are TGTGCCATCAGTGCGGGACATCAGAACACCGGGGAGCTGTTTTTT.

The rearrangement links TRBV6-2 or TRBV6-3 to TRBJ2-7; 11 bases agree with TRBD2. Trimming removed 2 bases from V and 2 bases from J; junction bases left unmatched: 8. CDR1 is MNHEY and CDR2 is SVGEGT in the germline V gene. The CDR3 is 17 residues long. The CDR3 DNA reads TGTGCCAGCAGTTACGGTAAGACTAGCGGGATAACCTACGAGCAGTACTTC. It yields the protein CASSYGKTSGITYEQYF.

The V gene is TRBV7-9, the J gene TRBJ2-5; D is unresolved. V was clipped by 3 bases and J by 1 base, with 3 bases between them. CDR1 SEHNR and CDR2 FQNEAQ come from the germline V gene (reference sequence). This CDR3 comprises 12 residues. CDR3 residues: CASSFTQETQYF. The CDR3 nucleotides read TGTGCCAGCAGCTTCACCCAAGAGACCCAGTACTTC.

Notes on this clonotype: This sequence may be a read error, since a much larger clone differs from it by one base. The chain recombines TRBV28 with TRBJ1-1; 8 bases are a match to TRBD1. With 10 bases clipped from V and 11 bases from J, the junction kept 12 bases outside the gene matches. This CDR3 region has 12 residues. The germline gives CDR1 MDHEN, CDR2 SYDVKM. Here the CDR3 reads CATTQGALVAFF. The CDR3 DNA follows: TGTGCCACCACTCAGGGGGCCCTAGTGGCTTTCTTT.

This chain joins TRBV18 and TRBJ1-2; 9 bases fit TRBD1. The CDR3 is 15 amino acids. Germline-derived CDR1 and CDR2 are KGHSH and LQKENI. V lost 6 bases and J lost 6; bases outside the gene matches: 11. CDR3 in amino acids: CASSPGTGTQNGYTF. CDR3 sequence (DNA): TGTGCCAGCTCCCCCGGGACAGGGACGCAAAATGGCTACACCTTC.

The chain links TRBV5-6 to TRBJ1-1; the D is unclear. Trimming took 0 bases from V and 5 from J, leaving 11 bases between them. The CDR3 consists of 14 residues. The germline CDR1 and CDR2 sequences are SGHDT and YYEEEE. CDR3 sequence (DNA): TGTGCCAGCAGCTTGGGCCTTCTGGTTACTGAAGCTTTCTTT. Its translation: CASSLGLLVTEAFF.

The chain is built from TRBV12-3 or TRBV12-4 and TRBJ2-1; possible D gene TRBD1, 6 bases. The V gene lost 5 bases and the J gene lost 7 bases, with 12 bases spanning the gap. The CDR3 totals 13 residues. CDR3 sequence: CASSGQQGNEQFF. The CDR3 nucleotides read TGTGCCAGCAGTGGACAACAGGGAAATGAGCAGTTCTTC.

CDR3 amino acids: CASTAGQNTGELFF. CDR3 coding DNA: TGTGCCAGCACGGCGGGACAGAACACCGGGGAGCTGTTTTTT. V is TRBV6-2 or TRBV6-3 and J is TRBJ2-2; D may be TRBD1 or TRBD2 (6 bases each). Trimming took off 7 bases at V and 1 base at J, with 10 bases between the two ends. There are 14 residues in the CDR3. From germline, CDR1 is MNHEY and CDR2 SVGEGT.

This clonotype has just a few counts. V is TRBV20-1 and J is TRBJ2-2, with TRBD2 matching over 8 bases. Looked up from germline, CDR1 is DFQATT and CDR2 is SNEGSKA (reference sequence). The CDR3 consists of 14 residues. V lost 4 bases, J lost 5 bases, and 6 bases stayed unmatched. The CDR3 nucleotides are TGCAGTGCTATGGGACTAGGGGGGACCGGGGAGCTGTTTTTT. Protein: CSAMGLGGTGELFF.

This chain uses TRBV29-1 with TRBJ1-1; D remains ambiguous. This CDR3 has 14 amino acids. V was cut by 4 bases and J by 1 base, with 13 bases left in between. The germline V gene has CDR1 SQVTM and CDR2 ANQGSEA. The CDR3 protein is CSVVATAQNTEAFF. CDR3 coding DNA: TGCAGCGTTGTGGCGACGGCCCAGAACACTGAAGCTTTCTTT.

This clonotype occurred many times. The rearrangement uses TRBV25-1 and TRBJ2-2, with TRBD1 as a possible D gene (6 bases). Trimming took 4 bases from V and 6 from J, leaving 15 bases between them. CDR1 and CDR2 from the germline V gene are MGHDK and SYGVNS. This CDR3 region has 15 residues. This CDR3 is CASSGPAQGAGELFF. As DNA, the CDR3 is TGTGCCAGCAGTGGGCCTGCACAGGGTGCCGGGGAGCTGTTTTTT. Drawing the rest from reference TRBV25-1 and TRBJ2-2, the complete variable domain is EADIYQTPRYLVIGTGKKITLECSQTMGHDKMYWYQQDPGMELHLIHYSYGVNSTEKGDLSSESTVSRIRTEHFPLTLESARPSHTSQYLCASSGPAQGAGELFFGEGSRLTVL.

The V call is TRBV27, the J call TRBJ2-7; 16 positions match TRBD2. Germline trimming cut 3 bases from V and 6 bases from J; bases unmatched to any gene: 5. The CDR3 is 16 amino acids. Germline assignment: CDR1 MNHEY and CDR2 SMNVEV (reference sequence). The CDR3 is CASSFAGLAGGREQYF. CDR3 coding DNA: TGTGCCAGCAGTTTCGCGGGACTAGCGGGGGGGCGCGAGCAGTACTTC.

The sample holds many counts of this clonotype. The gene calls are TRBV19 and TRBJ1-3, with D hard to call. The CDR3 runs to 17 residues. Germline values: CDR1 LNHDA, CDR2 SQIVND (reference sequence). Trimming cost V 3 bases and J 0 bases, with 15 bases left between them. The CDR3 coding sequence is TGTGCCAGTAGTATTCCACGACGGGGAGACTCTGGAAACACCATATATTTT. It codes for CASSIPRRGDSGNTIYF.

CDR3 in DNA: TGCGCCAGCAGCCAAGGGACAGTCTCTAACTATGGCTACACCTTC. Its translation: CASSQGTVSNYGYTF. This chain connects TRBV4-3 to TRBJ1-2; D possibly corresponds to TRBD1 (6 bases). The CDR3 loop spans 15 amino acids. V lost 1 base, J lost 0 bases, and 9 bases lay in between. Germline loops: CDR1 LGHNA, CDR2 YSLEER.